One and the same sample provided the 30 T cell receptor beta chains below, sequenced in a study of cytomegalovirus exposure and HLA in healthy donors. It was with 60 Vbeta and 13 Jbeta primers that the PCR ran. Clones were sequenced by immunoSEQ multiplex PCR, and TCRdb holds only the in-frame ones, with some missing. The sample carries around 130,000 clones, 80% recorded once. The sequenced material came from PBMCs. These receptors were obtained from a woman aged 40 to 55 in good health and CMV-seronegative.

The table lists this clone with a few counts. The chain has TRBV4-1 and TRBJ2-7, with D possibly being TRBD2 (5 bases). There are 14 residues in the CDR3. Germline V gene lookup returns CDR1 MGHRA and CDR2 YSYEKL. Trimming left V 6 bases short and J 5 bases short, with 17 bases between. CDR3 sequence reads: CASSPTSQDDEQYF. The CDR3 region has the DNA TGCGCCAGCAGTCCAACTAGTCAAGACGACGAGCAGTACTTC.

The rearrangement uses TRBV10-3 and TRBJ2-1, with TRBD2 matching over 14 bases. The CDR3 has 20 residues. Germline values: CDR1 ENHRY, CDR2 SYGVKD. V was pared by 2 bases and J by 0 bases, with 9 bases of the junction left unmatched. The DNA for the CDR3 is TGTGCCATCAGTGAGAATGAGGGACTAGCGGGAGTTGGCTCCTACAATGAGCAGTTCTTC. Its protein is CAISENEGLAGVGSYNEQFF.

V gene TRBV4-1 combines with J gene TRBJ2-7; TRBD2 is a possible D gene (5 bases). Germline CDR1 MGHRA, CDR2 YSYEKL. CDR3 length: 14 amino acids. V was trimmed by 1 base and J by 6 bases, leaving 13 bases between them. The CDR3 protein is CASSQARTDPEQYF. CDR3 sequence (DNA): TGCGCCAGCAGCCAAGCAAGGACTGACCCCGAGCAGTACTTC.

This clone was counted a single time. The CDR3 region has the DNA TGTGCCAGCAGCTTTGGGCTCCGCACAGATACGCAGTATTTT. Amino acids: CASSFGLRTDTQYF. The chain uses TRBV5-6 and TRBJ2-3; D remains unclear. This CDR3 spans 14 amino acids. Trimming removed 2 bases from V and 1 base from J, with 8 bases in between. CDR1 and CDR2 (germline): SGHDT, YYEEEE.

The chain links TRBV7-2 to TRBJ1-1; 8 nucleotides match TRBD1. The V gene end was trimmed by 1 base and the J gene end by 2 bases; junction bases not matched to a gene: 3. CDR1 and CDR2 from the germline V gene are SGHTA and FQGNSA. The CDR3 consists of 15 residues. CDR3 amino acids: CASSLGTGQNTEAFF. CDR3 DNA sequence: TGTGCCAGCAGCTTAGGGACAGGGCAAAACACTGAAGCTTTCTTT.

The chain joins TRBV19 to TRBJ2-7, with D possibly matching TRBD1 (7 bases). The V end lost 8 bases, the J end lost 1 base, and 12 bases lay between the germline ends. The CDR3 loop spans 13 amino acids. The V gene's germline CDR1 is LNHDA and CDR2 SQIVND (reference sequence). The CDR3 region is CASGGTDSYEQYF. Here the CDR3 DNA reads TGTGCCAGTGGGGGGACAGATTCCTACGAGCAGTACTTC. Supplemented by reference TRBV19 and TRBJ2-7, the full variable domain reads DGGITQSPKYLFRKEGQNVTLSCEQNLNHDAMYWYRQDPGQGLRLIYYSQIVNDFQKGDIAEGYSVSREKKESFPLTVTSAQKNPTAFYLCASGGTDSYEQYFGPGTRLTVT.

For this clone: Different DNA sequences within this sample yield the same CDR3. V usage is TRBV5-4 and J usage is TRBJ1-1; D is perhaps TRBD1 (6 bases). CDR1 is SGHNT and CDR2 is YYREEE in the germline V gene (reference sequence). The CDR3 length is 13 residues. V gave up 1 base and J gave up 4 bases, with 8 bases separating them. DNA of the CDR3: TGTGCCAGCAGCTTGAGGGGGGGCACTGAAGCTTTCTTT. Translating it yields CASSLRGGTEAFF. The full variable domain, rest sourced from reference TRBV5-4 and TRBJ1-1, is ETGVTQSPTHLIKTRGQQVTLRCSSQSGHNTVSWYQQALGQGPQFIFQYYREEENGRGNFPPRFSGLQFPNYSSELNVNALELDDSALYLCASSLRGGTEAFFGQGTRLTVV.

This chain connects TRBV28 to TRBJ1-2; D remains unclear. Germline loops: CDR1 MDHEN, CDR2 SYDVKM. V dropped 7 bases and J dropped 2 bases, with 14 bases sitting between them. CDR3 length equals 14 residues. The CDR3 DNA sequence: TGTGCCAGCACCTCCTTCTCAGAAAACTATGGCTACACCTTC. This translates into CASTSFSENYGYTF.

This clone has just one count. At one end the junction does not follow the germline gene, possibly because of a read error. The CDR3 here is CSSSLALGSSYEQYF. The DNA for the CDR3 is TGTTCCAGCAGCTTAGCTTTGGGGAGCTCCTACGAGCAGTACTTC. The chain uses TRBV7-9 and TRBJ2-7; a weak D match, TRBD2 (5 bases). The CDR3 extends over 15 amino acids. The germline V gene has CDR1 SEHNR and CDR2 FQNEAQ (reference sequence).

The chain carries TRBV19 and TRBJ2-1, with a possible D match to TRBD1 (5 bases). Germline CDR1 reads LNHDA; CDR2 reads SQIVND (reference sequence). The CDR3 is 14 amino acids. V was trimmed by 1 base and J by 7 bases, leaving 11 bases between them. In nucleotides, the CDR3 is TGTGCCAGTAGTATAGGTTCGGCAGGGAATGAGCAGTTCTTC. Encoded protein: CASSIGSAGNEQFF.

To note about this clone: Because the CDR3's place on the DNA is in doubt, the DNA is left out and the CDR3 is given as listed by TCRdb. This rearrangement joins TRBV10-1 to TRBJ1-3. Germline V CDR1 and CDR2: WNHNN, SYGVQD (reference sequence). Termini included, the CDR3 measures 12 amino acids. CDR3 sequence reads: CASSTSGNTIYF.

This clone was counted a single time. The rearrangement links TRBV4-1 to TRBJ2-1; 12 bases fit TRBD2. Per the germline V gene, CDR1 is MGHRA and CDR2 is YSYEKL. Losses at the gene ends were 1 base for V and 10 bases for J; bases not matched to a gene: 8. The CDR3 loop spans 16 amino acids. CDR3 DNA sequence: TGCGCCAGCAGCCAAGGGTCAACTAGCGGGGGGAAAGAGCAGTTCTTC. Its protein is CASSQGSTSGGKEQFF.

V is TRBV2 and J is TRBJ1-5, with D possibly TRBD1 on 6 matching bases. Trimming stripped 4 bases from V and 4 bases from J, with 14 bases between. The germline V gene encodes CDR1 SNHLY and CDR2 FYNNEI. CDR3 size: 15 residues. The CDR3 DNA reads TGTGCCAGCAGTGGGGACACCGGGGGGAATCAGCCCCAGCATTTT. Encoded protein: CASSGDTGGNQPQHF.

As to this clone: Other DNA sequences in this specimen translate into the identical CDR3. J is TRBJ2-7 and V is TRBV5-6; no firm D call. Germline values: CDR1 SGHDT, CDR2 YYEEEE. The CDR3 has 11 residues. The germline V and J ends were trimmed by 0 bases and 7 bases, with 5 bases remaining between them. The DNA for the CDR3 is TGTGCCAGCAGCTTGGCTCGTGAGCAGTACTTC. Protein product: CASSLAREQYF.

The rearrangement joins TRBV29-1 to TRBJ2-5, with 16 bases identical to TRBD2. CDR3 length: 16 residues. Looked up from germline, CDR1 is SQVTM and CDR2 is ANQGSEA. The V gene end was trimmed by 5 bases and the J gene end by 3 bases; junction bases not matched to a gene: 6. The CDR3 is CSVSGTSGGAEETQYF. The CDR3 nucleotides are TGCAGCGTTTCCGGGACTAGCGGGGGGGCGGAAGAGACCCAGTACTTC.

The genes are TRBV2 and TRBJ1-2; 9 positions agree with TRBD1. This CDR3 has 16 residues. Germline CDR1 is SNHLY and CDR2 is FYNNEI. The V gene end was trimmed by 7 bases and the J gene end by 10 bases; junction bases not matched to a gene: 19. CDR3 amino acids: CASNSLPLTGGDDYTF. The CDR3 DNA is TGTGCCAGCAACTCCCTTCCTCTGACAGGGGGTGATGACTACACCTTC.

The chain couples TRBV5-6 to TRBJ1-2, with 8 bases that match TRBD1. J gave up 8 bases and V 1 base, and 4 bases lay outside the gene matches. Germline CDR1 and CDR2: SGHDT and YYEEEE. The CDR3 length is 13 residues. CDR3 DNA: TGTGCCAGCAGCTTGCTTACAGGGGGAGGCTACACCTTC. It specifies CASSLLTGGGYTF.

This rearrangement joins TRBV4-1 to TRBJ2-5; no clear D. From germline, CDR1 is MGHRA and CDR2 YSYEKL. The CDR3 is made up of 13 amino acids. Deletions cut 1 base from V and 5 bases from J, with 8 bases between. The CDR3 sequence is CASSQVSGETQYF. As DNA, the CDR3 is TGCGCCAGCAGCCAAGTCTCCGGGGAGACCCAGTACTTC.

The table lists this clone with a count of one. This chain connects TRBV19 to TRBJ1-5; TRBD1 agrees at 9 bases. The CDR3 covers 15 residues. V shed 2 bases and J 8 bases; nucleotides not matched to a gene: 7. Looked up from germline, CDR1 is LNHDA and CDR2 is SQIVND (reference sequence). The CDR3 DNA reads TGTGCCAGTAGTATAAGGTCGGACAGGGGAGAGCCCCAGCATTTT. It specifies CASSIRSDRGEPQHF.

This chain links TRBV27 with TRBJ2-1; 16 bases align to TRBD2. From germline, CDR1 is MNHEY and CDR2 SMNVEV (reference sequence). This CDR3 has 14 residues. The J segment lost 10 bases and the V segment lost 8 bases, leaving 5 bases of the junction unmatched. The CDR3 reads CASRPGLAGGEQFF. The CDR3 nucleotides are TGTGCCAGCCGGCCGGGACTAGCGGGAGGGGAGCAGTTCTTC.

This clone turned up a few times. At the DNA level, this CDR3 is encoded by other sequences in the same sample as well. This chain uses TRBV7-2 with TRBJ1-5; D call uncertain. CDR1 and CDR2 from the germline V gene are SGHTA and FQGNSA. The CDR3 consists of 14 residues. Trimming removed 1 base from V and 4 bases from J, with 8 bases in between. This CDR3 reads CASSLEGGNQPQHF. The CDR3 region has the DNA TGTGCCAGCAGCTTAGAGGGAGGTAATCAGCCCCAGCATTTT.

The CDR3 DNA follows: TGTGCCAGCAGCTTAAGGACAGGGTCGCTGCTCGATACGCAGTATTTT. Translated, it gives CASSLRTGSLLDTQYF. This chain connects TRBV7-6 to TRBJ2-3; 8 bases align to TRBD1. V shed 2 bases, J shed 6 bases, and the junction held 10 bases outside the gene matches. The CDR3 spans 16 residues. Per the germline V gene, CDR1 is SGHVS and CDR2 is FNYEAQ.

The chain has TRBV5-8 and TRBJ1-5; tentatively, D is TRBD1 (6 bases). Deletions cut 9 bases from V and 0 bases from J, with 16 bases between. The V gene's germline CDR1 is SGHTS and CDR2 YDEGEE. The CDR3 runs to 15 residues. The CDR3 reads CATSPGTYSNQPQHF. The CDR3 nucleotides read TGTGCCACTTCGCCAGGGACATATAGCAATCAGCCCCAGCATTTT. The entire variable domain, with the rest obtained from reference TRBV5-8 and TRBJ1-5, is as follows: EAGVTQSPTHLIKTRGQQATLRCSPISGHTSVYWYQQALGLGLQFLLWYDEGEERNRGNFPPRFSGRQFPNYSSELNVNALELEDSALYLCATSPGTYSNQPQHFGDGTRLSIL.

This chain links TRBV5-6 with TRBJ2-7; 8 positions agree with TRBD1. The J segment lost 6 bases and the V segment lost 7 bases, leaving 12 bases of the junction unmatched. The CDR3 runs 14 residues. Germline CDR1 SGHDT, CDR2 YYEEEE. The CDR3 coding sequence is TGTGCCAGCCGACTCCGCGGACAGGGTGGCGAGCAGTACTTC. It is translated as CASRLRGQGGEQYF.

V and J are TRBV7-2 and TRBJ2-1, with a tentative D call TRBD2 (5 bases). This CDR3 region has 15 residues. Deletions cut 0 bases from V and 3 bases from J, with 9 bases between. Per germline, CDR1 SGHTA and CDR2 FQGNSA. The CDR3 nucleotides read TGTGCCAGCAGCTTAGCGGCTCGGGGCTACAATGAGCAGTTCTTC. Its protein product is CASSLAARGYNEQFF.

This chain joins TRBV2 and TRBJ2-2, with 9 bases lining up with TRBD2. V shed 4 bases, J shed 6 bases, and the junction held 9 bases outside the gene matches. Looked up from germline, CDR1 is SNHLY and CDR2 is FYNNEI. There are 16 residues in the CDR3. The CDR3 region has the DNA TGTGCCAGCAGTGCCCTTAGCGGGGGTTCCGCCGGGGAGCTGTTTTTT. It specifies CASSALSGGSAGELFF.

This chain connects TRBV5-1 to TRBJ2-1; TRBD1 matches 10 bases. The CDR3 has 14 residues. CDR1 and CDR2 (germline): SGHRS, YFSETQ. The junction had 8 bases not matched to a gene; V was cut back by 4 bases and J by 10 bases. CDR3 sequence: CASSTGQGVDEQFF. Here the CDR3 DNA reads TGCGCCAGCAGCACAGGACAGGGGGTAGACGAGCAGTTCTTC.

The chain carries TRBV4-2 and TRBJ2-1, with TRBD2 matching 11 bases. The CDR3 runs to 17 residues. V gave up 1 base and J gave up 5 bases; unmatched junction bases: 7. The germline V gene has CDR1 LGHNA and CDR2 YNFKEQ. The CDR3 sequence is CASSQVHGTSGDNEQFF. CDR3 bases: TGTGCCAGCAGCCAAGTTCATGGGACTAGCGGTGACAATGAGCAGTTCTTC.

The chain uses TRBV5-1 and TRBJ1-6; TRBD1 might be the D (6 bases). Germline loops: CDR1 SGHRS, CDR2 YFSETQ. The V and J ends lost 2 bases and 10 bases respectively, with 16 bases between them. The CDR3 extends over 15 amino acids. The CDR3 nucleotides read TGCGCCAGCAGCTTACGGTCGGGGGGCGAGTCACCCCTCCACTTT. Translated, it gives CASSLRSGGESPLHF. The entire variable domain, with the rest obtained from reference TRBV5-1 and TRBJ1-6, is as follows: KAGVTQTPRYLIKTRGQQVTLSCSPISGHRSVSWYQQTPGQGLQFLFEYFSETQRNKGNFPGRFSGRQFSNSRSEMNVSTLELGDSALYLCASSLRSGGESPLHFGNGTRLTVT.

This clone was seen more than once but under ten times. This sequence joins TRBV6-1 and TRBJ1-6; D is unclear. The CDR3 has 16 amino acids. V lost 1 base, J lost 10 bases, and 17 bases lay in between. The germline V gene encodes CDR1 MNHNS and CDR2 SASEGT. CDR3 bases: TGTGCCAGCAGTGAAGACGGAGGAGGGTTGGGATCACCCCTCCACTTT. This sequence encodes CASSEDGGGLGSPLHF.